The 10 T cell receptor beta chains presented below share a single source sample, sequenced in a study of a mutant IDH1 vaccine in newly diagnosed glioma. Clones were read by immunoSEQ multiplex PCR, and TCRdb kept only the in-frame ones, dropping some. The sample includes tens of thousands of clones, 60% to 85% of them seen just once. Specified time point: baseline, week 1 (first vaccination visit). As to treatment: pre-vaccination baseline after standard-of-care therapy. The sequenced sample was PBMCs, obtained from a glioma patient treated with radiotherapy, temozolomide or both. The receptors stem from a woman in her forties with glioma.

This clone showed up just a few times. V and J are TRBV11-2 and TRBJ1-1; no definite D call. Trimming stripped 5 bases from V and 4 bases from J, with 14 bases between. The CDR3 extends over 14 amino acids. Germline V CDR1 and CDR2: SGHAT, FQNNGV. The CDR3 here is CASSPPQRGTEAFF. CDR3 nucleotides: TGTGCCAGCAGCCCACCCCAGCGGGGCACTGAAGCTTTCTTT.

The CDR3 bases are TGTGCCAGTAGTATCAGGACAGGCGGAAACACCATATATTTT. This sequence encodes CASSIRTGGNTIYF. This chain joins TRBV19 and TRBJ1-3; 7 bases map to TRBD1. V shed 3 bases and J 4 bases; nucleotides not matched to a gene: 3. This CDR3 has 14 residues. Germline V gene data show CDR1 as LNHDA and CDR2 as SQIVND (reference sequence).

The chain is built from TRBV15 and TRBJ2-2; no definite D call. Deletions cut 3 bases from V and 5 bases from J, with 4 bases between. Germline V gene sequence: CDR1 LNHNV, CDR2 YYDKDF (reference sequence). The CDR3 sequence is 12 residues long. CDR3 protein: CATSSETGELFF. CDR3 DNA: TGTGCCACCAGCAGTGAAACCGGGGAGCTGTTTTTT.

This clone turned up a few times. V and J are TRBV7-2 and TRBJ1-1; no reliable D call. Trimming shortened V by 1 base and J by 4 bases, and 10 bases separated the two germline ends. This CDR3 is 14 amino acids long. Germline CDR1 is SGHTA and CDR2 is FQGNSA. The CDR3, as DNA: TGTGCCAGCAGCTTAGGCAGGTATCTCACTGAAGCTTTCTTT. Translating gives CASSLGRYLTEAFF.

The gene calls are TRBV5-8 and TRBJ2-5; the D gene could be TRBD1 or TRBD2 (7 bases each). The CDR3 runs 17 residues. Germline V gene lookup returns CDR1 SGHTS and CDR2 YDEGEE. V was cut by 3 bases and J by 2 bases, with 20 bases left in between. Here the CDR3 reads CASSSAGGGRRQETQYF. CDR3 coding DNA: TGTGCCAGCAGCTCAGCAGGGGGAGGGAGGCGACAAGAGACCCAGTACTTC.

This clone was observed a few times. The chain uses TRBV5-6 and TRBJ2-3, with TRBD2 matching over 10 bases. The CDR3 loop spans 15 amino acids. Germline CDR1 reads SGHDT; CDR2 reads YYEEEE. V trimming: 3 bases; J trimming: 1 base; junction bases outside the gene matches: 2. This chain's CDR3 is CASSSGTSGTDTQYF. As DNA, the CDR3 is TGTGCCAGCAGCTCCGGGACTAGCGGCACAGATACGCAGTATTTT.

The rearrangement uses TRBV7-9 and TRBJ1-2; the match to TRBD1 covers 8 bases. CDR1 is SEHNR, CDR2 FQNEAQ, per germline (reference sequence). V shed 5 bases and J 3 bases; nucleotides not matched to a gene: 11. The CDR3 length is 16 residues. The CDR3 DNA is TGTGCCAGCAGCCCCAGGACAGGGAGACTTTACTATGGCTACACCTTC. Translating gives CASSPRTGRLYYGYTF.

This rearrangement joins TRBV29-1 to TRBJ2-1, with D maybe TRBD2 (6 bases). V dropped 6 bases and J dropped 2 bases, with 14 bases sitting between them. CDR3 length equals 14 residues. Germline V gene sequence: CDR1 SQVTM, CDR2 ANQGSEA. The DNA of the CDR3 is TGCAGCGTGAACGGGGGAAAGACCTACAATGAGCAGTTCTTC. Translated, it gives CSVNGGKTYNEQFF.

This clone was seen a handful of times. The rearrangement links TRBV2 to TRBJ1-1, with 8 bases aligning to TRBD1. The germline V gene encodes CDR1 SNHLY and CDR2 FYNNEI. Trimming cost V 6 bases and J 4 bases; bases outside gene matches: 7. The CDR3 runs 14 residues. The CDR3: CASRGTGRATEAFF. CDR3 in DNA: TGTGCCAGCAGGGGGACAGGTCGTGCCACTGAAGCTTTCTTT.

The chain joins TRBV6-9 to TRBJ1-5; TRBD1 might be the D (6 bases). Trimming shortened V by 4 bases and J by 5 bases, and 18 bases separated the two germline ends. This CDR3 is 16 amino acids long. Germline V gene lookup returns CDR1 MNHGY and CDR2 SVAAGI. Here the CDR3 reads CASSSNRDGCDQPQHF. In DNA form, the CDR3 reads TGTGCCAGCAGTTCTAACAGGGATGGTTGCGATCAGCCCCAGCATTTT.